This TCR beta chain appears in the sequencing data of a study of chemoradiotherapy in HPV16-positive cancers. Looking at the study overall: Two HPV16-positive patients' cells yielded candidate HPV-specific clones and common motifs.

Data came from immunoSEQ multiplex PCR; TCRdb stores just in-frame clones and leaves some out. The data hold thousands of clones, with roughly nine tenths observed a single time. This CDR3 region has 16 residues. CDR1 and CDR2 from the germline V gene are MDHEN and SYDVKM. The J segment lost 1 base and the V segment lost 4 bases, leaving 10 bases of the junction unmatched. This TCR was sampled from a human donor with HPV-associated anogenital cancer. Material: tumor tissue, obtained from a patient who underwent chemoradiotherapy. V usage is TRBV28 and J usage is TRBJ2-7, with TRBD1 identical over 7 bases. The CDR3 bases are TGTGCCAGCAGTTACGTACCGGGACAGACTTCCTACGAGCAGTACTTC. Translation: CASSYVPGQTSYEQYF. Based on the CDR3 plus reference TRBV28 and TRBJ2-7, the full variable domain is DVKVTQSSRYLVKRTGEKVFLECVQDMDHENMFWYRQDPGLGLRLIYFSYDVKMKEKGDIPEGYSVSREKKERFSLILESASTNQTSMYLCASSYVPGQTSYEQYFGPGTRLTVT.